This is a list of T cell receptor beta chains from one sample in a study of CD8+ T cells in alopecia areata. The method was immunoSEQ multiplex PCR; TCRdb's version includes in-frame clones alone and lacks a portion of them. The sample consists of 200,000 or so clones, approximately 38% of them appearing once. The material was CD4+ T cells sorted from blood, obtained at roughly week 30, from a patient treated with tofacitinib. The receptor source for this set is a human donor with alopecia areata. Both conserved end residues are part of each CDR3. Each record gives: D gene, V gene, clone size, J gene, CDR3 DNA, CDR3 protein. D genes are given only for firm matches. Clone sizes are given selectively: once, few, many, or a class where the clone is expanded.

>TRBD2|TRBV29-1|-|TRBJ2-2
TGCAGCGTTTTACTAGCGGGGGTGAACACCGGGGAGCTGTTTTTT
CSVLLAGVNTGELFF
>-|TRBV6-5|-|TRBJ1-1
TGTGCCAGCAGACCGGGAGGGAGAGAGACTGAAGCTTTCTTT
CASRPGGRETEAFF
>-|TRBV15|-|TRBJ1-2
TGTGCCACCAGCAGGTCGGAGGGAGATGGCTACACCTTC
CATSRSEGDGYTF
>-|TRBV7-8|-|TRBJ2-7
TGTGCCAGCAGCTTCACGGATACCTACGAGCAGTACTTC
CASSFTDTYEQYF
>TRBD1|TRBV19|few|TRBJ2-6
TGTGCCAGTAGTCCCGGGACAGGGGTCTCAGGGGCCAACGTCCTGACTTTC
CASSPGTGVSGANVLTF
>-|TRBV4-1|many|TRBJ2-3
TGCGCCAGCAGCCAAGGAGCGGATACGCAGTATTTT
CASSQGADTQYF
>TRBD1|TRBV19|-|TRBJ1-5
TGTGCCAGTAGTGACCACGGGACAGGGAGCAATCAGCCCCAGCATTTT
CASSDHGTGSNQPQHF
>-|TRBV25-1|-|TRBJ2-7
TGTGCCAGCAGTGTACAGGGTTACGAGCAGTACTTC
CASSVQGYEQYF
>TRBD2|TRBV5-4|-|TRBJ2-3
TGTGCCAGCAGCTCGCGACTAGCGGGCTACACAGATACGCAGTATTTT
CASSSRLAGYTDTQYF
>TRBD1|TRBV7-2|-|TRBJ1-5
TGTGCCAGCAGCCCGGGACAGTATCAGCCCCAGCATTTT
CASSPGQYQPQHF
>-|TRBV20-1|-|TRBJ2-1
TGCAGTGTACGCGAGCAGTTCTTC
CSVREQFF
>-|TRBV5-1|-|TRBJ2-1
TGCGCCAGCAGCTTGGGGAGCTCGAGCCACAATGAGCAGTTCTTC
CASSLGSSSHNEQFF
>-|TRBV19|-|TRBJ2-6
TGTGCCAGTAGTATTTTGGTCTCTGGGGCCAACGTCCTGACTTTC
CASSILVSGANVLTF
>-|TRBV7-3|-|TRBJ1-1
TGTGCCAGCAGCTCAAACTCGCCTTTGAACACTGAAGCTTTCTTT
CASSSNSPLNTEAFF
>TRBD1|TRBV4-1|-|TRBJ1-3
TGCGCCAGCAGCCAAGTTCCAGGGGGGCTTGGAAACACCATATATTTT
CASSQVPGGLGNTIYF
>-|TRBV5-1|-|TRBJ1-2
TGCGCCAGCAGCCCCTATGAGACAGACCTCTATGGCTACACCTTC
CASSPYETDLYGYTF
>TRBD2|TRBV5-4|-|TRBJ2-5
TGTGCCAGCAGCCCGTCAGGACTAGCGGGAGGCCAAGAGACCCAGTACTTC
CASSPSGLAGGQETQYF
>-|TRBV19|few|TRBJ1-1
TGTGCCACCGCACAGGGAAGAGGGTCCGTGAACACTGAAGCTTTCTTT
CATAQGRGSVNTEAFF